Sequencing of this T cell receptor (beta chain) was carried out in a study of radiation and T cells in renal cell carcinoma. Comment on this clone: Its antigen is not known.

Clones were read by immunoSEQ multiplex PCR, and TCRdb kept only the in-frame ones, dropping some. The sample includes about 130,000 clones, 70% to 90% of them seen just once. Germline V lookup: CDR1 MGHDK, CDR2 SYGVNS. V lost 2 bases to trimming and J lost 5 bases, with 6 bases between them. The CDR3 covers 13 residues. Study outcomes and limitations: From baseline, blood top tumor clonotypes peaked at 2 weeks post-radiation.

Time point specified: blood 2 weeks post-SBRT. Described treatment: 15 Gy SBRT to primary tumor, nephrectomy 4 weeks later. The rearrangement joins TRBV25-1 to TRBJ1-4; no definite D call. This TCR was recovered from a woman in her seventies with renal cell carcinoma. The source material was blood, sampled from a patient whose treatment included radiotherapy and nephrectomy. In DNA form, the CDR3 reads TGTGCCAGCAGTGAAGCCGGGAATGAAAAACTGTTTTTT. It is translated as CASSEAGNEKLFF.